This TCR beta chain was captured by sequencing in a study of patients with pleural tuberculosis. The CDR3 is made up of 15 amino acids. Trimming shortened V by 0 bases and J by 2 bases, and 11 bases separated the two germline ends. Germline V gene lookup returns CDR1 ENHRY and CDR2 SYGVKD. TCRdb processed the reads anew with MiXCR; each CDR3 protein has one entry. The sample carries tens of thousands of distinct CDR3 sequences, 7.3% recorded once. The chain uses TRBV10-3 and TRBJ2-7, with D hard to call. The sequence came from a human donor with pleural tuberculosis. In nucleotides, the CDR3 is TGTGCCATCAGTGAGTCGTCTGCGGACGCCTACGAGCAGTACTTC. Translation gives CAISESSADAYEQYF.